What follows is one TCR beta chain and its context. Germline lookup yields CDR1 LGHDT and CDR2 YNNKEL (reference sequence). This CDR3 has 16 residues. The V gene lost 4 bases and the J gene lost 10 bases, with 23 bases spanning the gap. The sample is drawn from a study of blood T cell repertoires in COVID-19. Looking at the study overall: Researchers got acute and convalescent COVID-19 samples from the United States, Italy and Spain. PBMCs, B-cell-depleted T cells, or T cells were the source of the cDNA or gDNA that made up the material.

Under the authors' procedure: Cell counts per sample came from amplifying reference gene primers. The table came from immunoSEQ multiplex PCR; TCRdb's copy has only in-frame clones and leaves some out. V, J and clone size reflect that table, while D and trimming were determined from the DNA. This table holds tens of thousands of clones, roughly 84% found once. The clonotype originates from a woman older than 75 with active or convalescent COVID-19. Sequencing was done on a sample of peripheral blood. The chain joins TRBV3-1 (or the pseudogene TRBV3-2) to TRBJ2-1; TRBD2 is a possible D gene (6 bases). The CDR3 DNA is TGTGCCAGCAGCCCTTCGGCCGTAGGAAAGCGGGTAGAGCAGTTCTTC. Protein: CASSPSAVGKRVEQFF.